These 8 T cell receptor beta chains originate from one sample sequenced in a study of T cells in Graves' hyperthyroidism and ophthalmopathy. There were TCR beta CDR3 regions amplified from RNA transcripts. Using the HTBI primer set, a first-round RT-PCR was run on the TCR CDR3. One entry per CDR3 protein, called by TCRdb with MiXCR from the multiplex PCR reads. The data show roughly 400,000 distinct CDR3 sequences, around a quarter seen once. Material for sequencing was blood. The receptors here all came from a man aged 45-60 years with Graves' hyperthyroidism.

There are many counts of this clonotype. V usage is TRBV27 and J usage is TRBJ1-1; tentatively, D is TRBD1 (5 bases). V was shortened by 2 bases and J by 0 bases, with 10 bases between the two germline ends. Germline CDR1 is MNHEY and CDR2 is SMNVEV (reference sequence). The CDR3 consists of 15 residues. This chain's CDR3 is CASSLQGNLNTEAFF. CDR3 nucleotide sequence: TGTGCCAGCAGTTTACAGGGTAACCTGAACACTGAAGCTTTCTTT.

The chain joins TRBV5-1 to TRBJ1-1; possibly TRBD1 for D (5 bases). Germline V gene sequence: CDR1 SGHRS, CDR2 YFSETQ. V shed 2 bases and J shed 6 bases, with 20 bases lying between them. The CDR3 consists of 16 residues. The CDR3 protein is CASSFDQGGLGPEAFF. The CDR3 bases are TGCGCCAGCAGCTTTGATCAGGGTGGATTGGGTCCTGAAGCTTTCTTT. The full variable domain, completed using reference TRBV5-1 and TRBJ1-1, is KAGVTQTPRYLIKTRGQQVTLSCSPISGHRSVSWYQQTPGQGLQFLFEYFSETQRNKGNFPGRFSGRQFSNSRSEMNVSTLELGDSALYLCASSFDQGGLGPEAFFGQGTRLTVV.

The V and J genes are TRBV2 and TRBJ2-7, with D perhaps matching TRBD1 (5 bases). The CDR3 covers 19 residues. Trimming pared 10 bases from V and 6 bases from J, leaving 37 bases between. Germline assignment: CDR1 SNHLY and CDR2 FYNNEI. The CDR3 DNA is TGTGCCACCACCTCTGAATGGGGCCCTTCCGAGGTCTCTGTAGGCGAGCAGTACTTC. Its translation is CATTSEWGPSEVSVGEQYF.

A note on this clonotype: A read error may explain this, as a much larger clone is one base away. This chain links TRBV28 with TRBJ1-1; D is possibly TRBD1 (5 bases). Germline CDR1 reads MDHEN; CDR2 reads SYDVKM. Trimming stripped 6 bases from V and 4 bases from J, with 21 bases between. The CDR3 length is 16 residues. This CDR3 reads CASRTVTATGSTEAFF. CDR3 DNA: TGTGCCAGCAGAACCGTGACAGCCACGGGGAGCACTGAAGCTTTCTTT.

The rearrangement uses TRBV7-2 and TRBJ2-2; D unclear. V was shortened by 8 bases and J by 1 base, with 17 bases between the two germline ends. This CDR3 comprises 16 residues. Germline CDR1 and CDR2: SGHTA and FQGNSA. The CDR3 DNA is TGTGCCAGCGCACCTCAGGCCACCAGGAACACCGGGGAGCTGTTTTTT. Translation: CASAPQATRNTGELFF.

This clonotype was recorded at least ten times. V and J are TRBV7-3 and TRBJ2-1; 11 nucleotides align to TRBD2. V was clipped by 3 bases and J by 7 bases; unmatched bases: 5. The CDR3 runs 15 residues. CDR1 is SGHTA, CDR2 FQGTGA, per germline. DNA for the CDR3: TGTGCCAGCAGCTTTCTAGCGGGAGGCCTAAATGAGCAGTTCTTC. This gives the protein CASSFLAGGLNEQFF.

This clonotype was observed at least ten times. V gene TRBV12-3 or TRBV12-4 combines with J gene TRBJ2-7, with TRBD1 identical over 8 bases. The length of the CDR3 is 14 residues. V dropped 6 bases and J dropped 3; count of bases not matched to a gene: 7. The CDR3 loop reads CASRQTGVGYEQYF. CDR3 DNA: TGTGCCAGCAGACAGACAGGGGTGGGCTACGAGCAGTACTTC.

The J gene is TRBJ1-4, the V gene TRBV6-5, with D possibly TRBD1 on 5 matching bases. Germline CDR1 and CDR2: MNHEY and SVGAGI. V gave up 0 bases and J gave up 3 bases, with 8 bases separating them. This CDR3 is 15 amino acids long. CDR3 DNA sequence: TGTGCCAGCAGTTACTCAGGGGTGGCTAATGAAAAACTGTTTTTT. Translated: CASSYSGVANEKLFF.